This TCR beta chain was sequenced in a study of blood T cells in healthy people across ages. This clonotype has just a few counts. Its target is not known. Study-level results: Observed TCR beta diversity per million T cells went down as age went up. This fall followed a roughly linear course with age. In these data, TCR beta diversity tracked strongly with naive T cell percentage.

This CDR3 is 20 amino acids long. Per the germline V gene, CDR1 is SGHTA and CDR2 is FQGNSA. Trimming stripped 3 bases from V and 0 bases from J, with 21 bases between. At least 7 million PBMCs were isolated per sample. A J-beta primer mix and a sample-barcoded 5' primer were used in a second PCR of about 7 to 12 cycles. Each cDNA molecule carried a tag from a template-switch adaptor that contained 12 random nucleotides. TCRdb used MiXCR to reprocess the 5' RACE reads, holding one entry per CDR3 protein. This table holds about 1 million distinct CDR3 sequences, 40% to 45% found once. This clonotype was sampled from a woman aged 60-75 years in good health. The chain is built from TRBV7-2 and TRBJ1-6; D unclear. What was sequenced was blood. The CDR3 sequence is CASSLARRGAPSSYNSPLHF. The CDR3 bases are TGTGCCAGCAGCTTGGCTCGTCGGGGAGCCCCGAGCTCCTATAATTCACCCCTCCACTTT.